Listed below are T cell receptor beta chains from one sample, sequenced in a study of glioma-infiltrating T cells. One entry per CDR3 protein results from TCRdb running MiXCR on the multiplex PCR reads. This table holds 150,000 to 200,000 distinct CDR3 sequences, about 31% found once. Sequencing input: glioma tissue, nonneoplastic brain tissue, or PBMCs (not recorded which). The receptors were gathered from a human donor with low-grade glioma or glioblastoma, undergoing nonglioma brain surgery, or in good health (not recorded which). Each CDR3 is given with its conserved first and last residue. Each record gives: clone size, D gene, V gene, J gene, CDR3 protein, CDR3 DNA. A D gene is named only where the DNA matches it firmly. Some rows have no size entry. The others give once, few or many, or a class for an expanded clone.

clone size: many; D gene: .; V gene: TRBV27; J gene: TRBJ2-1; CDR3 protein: CASKEGGGPVGNEQFF; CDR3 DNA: TGTGCCAGCAAAGAGGGGGGAGGGCCAGTGGGGAATGAGCAGTTCTTC
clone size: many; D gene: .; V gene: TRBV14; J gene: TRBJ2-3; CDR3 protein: CASSQVDTDTQYF; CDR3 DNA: TGTGCCAGCAGCCAAGTCGACACAGATACGCAGTATTTT
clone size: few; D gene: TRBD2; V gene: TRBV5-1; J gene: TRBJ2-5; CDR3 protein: CASSSGLAGGEETQYF; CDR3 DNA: TGCGCCAGCAGCTCGGGACTAGCGGGAGGAGAAGAGACCCAGTACTTC
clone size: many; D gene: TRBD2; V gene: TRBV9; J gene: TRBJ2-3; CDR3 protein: CASSRLAGTDTQYF; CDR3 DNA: TGTGCCAGCAGCAGACTAGCGGGCACAGATACGCAGTATTTT
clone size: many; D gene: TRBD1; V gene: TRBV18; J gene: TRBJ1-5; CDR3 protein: CASSPRTGGEPQHF; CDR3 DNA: TGTGCCAGCTCACCAAGGACAGGGGGTGAGCCCCAGCATTTT
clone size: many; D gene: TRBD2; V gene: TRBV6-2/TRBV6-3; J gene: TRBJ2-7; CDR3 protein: CASSPPRAGEPYEQYF; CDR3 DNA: TGTGCCAGCAGTCCCCCCAGAGCGGGAGAACCCTACGAGCAGTACTTC
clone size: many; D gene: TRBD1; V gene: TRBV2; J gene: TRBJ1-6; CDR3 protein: CASQTGGNSPLHF; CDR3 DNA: TGTGCCAGTCAGACAGGGGGCAATTCACCCCTCCACTTT
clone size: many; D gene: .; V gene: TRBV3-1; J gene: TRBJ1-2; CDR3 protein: CASSHTGTRRTYGYTF; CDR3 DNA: TGTGCCAGCAGCCACACCGGGACCAGAAGAACTTATGGCTACACCTTC
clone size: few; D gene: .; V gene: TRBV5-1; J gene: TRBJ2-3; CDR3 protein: CASSLEAPPDTQYF; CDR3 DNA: TGCGCCAGCAGCTTGGAGGCTCCGCCAGATACGCAGTATTTT
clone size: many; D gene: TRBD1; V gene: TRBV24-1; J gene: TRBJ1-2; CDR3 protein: CATSDPTGGNGYTF; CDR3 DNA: TGTGCCACCAGTGATCCCACAGGGGGCAACGGCTACACCTTC
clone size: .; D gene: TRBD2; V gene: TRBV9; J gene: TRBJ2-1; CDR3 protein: CASRSSGRNEQFF; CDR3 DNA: TGTGCCAGCAGGTCTAGCGGGAGAAATGAGCAGTTCTTC
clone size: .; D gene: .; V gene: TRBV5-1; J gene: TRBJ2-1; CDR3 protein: CASSLLAAGNYNEQFF; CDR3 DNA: TGCGCCAGCAGCTTACTAGCAGCTGGGAACTACAATGAGCAGTTCTTC
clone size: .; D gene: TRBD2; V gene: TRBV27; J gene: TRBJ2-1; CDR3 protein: CASSQPGTSGSYNEQFF; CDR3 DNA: TGTGCCAGCAGTCAACCCGGGACTAGCGGGAGTTACAATGAGCAGTTCTTC